A single sample gave rise to the 15 T cell receptor beta chains below, sequenced in a study of identifying expanded T cells in peripheral blood. Sequencing used immunoSEQ multiplex PCR; TCRdb keeps in-frame clones, though not all of them. The top ten hold roughly 15% of the sample, which has about 100,000 clones, 80% to 90% seen once. Input material: blood. The receptors here all came from a person aged 18 to 75 in good health.

This rearrangement joins TRBV5-1 to TRBJ2-5; 7 nucleotides line up with TRBD1. Germline V lookup: CDR1 SGHRS, CDR2 YFSETQ. The CDR3 sequence is 16 residues long. The V and J ends lost 0 bases and 5 bases, in that order; junction bases with no gene match: 10. Written as DNA, the CDR3 is TGCGCCAGCAGCTTGGCCGAGACAGGGTCAGGGGAGACCCAGTACTTC. This gives the protein CASSLAETGSGETQYF.

This clone was seen once. The genes are TRBV7-2 and TRBJ1-5, with D hard to call. Germline assignment: CDR1 SGHTA and CDR2 FQGNSA. V lost 1 base and J lost 3, with 13 bases in between. The CDR3 spans 16 residues. The CDR3 region has the DNA TGTGCCAGCAGCTTAGGGTCCCCGGGCCACAATCAGCCCCAGCATTTT. It is translated as CASSLGSPGHNQPQHF.

This clone was found a few times. The chain uses TRBV11-2 and TRBJ1-5; the match to TRBD1 covers 7 bases. Germline-derived CDR1 and CDR2 are SGHAT and FQNNGV. The CDR3 runs 14 residues. The J segment lost 4 bases and the V segment lost 5 bases, leaving 5 bases of the junction unmatched. In DNA, the CDR3 is TGTGCCAGCAGCCACGGACAGGAGAATCAGCCCCAGCATTTT. Its translation: CASSHGQENQPQHF.

A single count supports this clone. V and J are TRBV2 and TRBJ2-4; D may be TRBD2 (6 bases). Trimming took off 5 bases at V and 0 bases at J, with 17 bases between the two ends. Germline V gives CDR1 SNHLY, CDR2 FYNNEI. The CDR3 runs to 17 residues. CDR3 DNA: TGTGCCAGCAGTTTCCCGGGACTTACGTTAGCCAAAAACATTCAGTACTTC. Translating gives CASSFPGLTLAKNIQYF. Based on the CDR3 plus reference TRBV2 and TRBJ2-4, the full variable domain is EPEVTQTPSHQVTQMGQEVILRCVPISNHLYFYWYRQILGQKVEFLVSFYNNEISEKSEIFDDQFSVERPDGSNFTLKIRSTKLEDSAMYFCASSFPGLTLAKNIQYFGAGTRLSVL.

This clone was seen more than once but under ten times. The CDR3 loop reads CASSATRESPLHF. The CDR3 DNA reads TGTGCCAGCAGCGCCACTCGCGAGTCACCCCTCCACTTT. This chain connects TRBV9 to TRBJ1-6, with D hard to call. Germline V gene lookup returns CDR1 SGDLS and CDR2 YYNGEE. The length of the CDR3 is 13 residues. The V end lost 3 bases, the J end lost 10 bases, and 11 bases lay between the germline ends.

The rearrangement links TRBV13 to TRBJ2-7, with TRBD1 identical over 7 bases. J lost 3 bases, V lost 2 bases, and 7 bases had no gene match. The CDR3 is 15 residues long. CDR1 is PRHDT and CDR2 is FYEKMQ in the germline V gene (reference sequence). CDR3 region: CASSLTPGGYYEQYF. The CDR3 region has the DNA TGTGCCAGCAGCTTAACCCCAGGGGGTTACTACGAGCAGTACTTC.

The chain links TRBV7-7 to TRBJ1-4; the D gene is possibly TRBD1 (6 bases). The V end lost 5 bases, the J end lost 8 bases, and 18 bases lay between the germline ends. The CDR3 is 15 amino acids. In germline, CDR1 is SSHAT, CDR2 FNYEAQ (reference sequence). CDR3 in amino acids: CASSPGQRLGEKLFF. CDR3 sequence (DNA): TGTGCCAGCAGCCCGGGACAACGTTTGGGGGAAAAACTGTTTTTT.

The genes are TRBV10-3 and TRBJ1-1, with D tentatively TRBD1 (6 bases). Per germline, CDR1 ENHRY and CDR2 SYGVKD. This CDR3 is 13 amino acids long. Trimming shortened V by 3 bases and J by 6 bases, and 11 bases separated the two germline ends. CDR3 amino acids: CAISERGIAEAFF. Written as DNA, the CDR3 is TGTGCCATCAGTGAAAGGGGGATCGCTGAAGCTTTCTTT.

This sequence joins TRBV15 and TRBJ2-3; 7 nucleotides match TRBD2. This CDR3 region has 15 residues. The V segment lost 0 bases and the J segment 9 bases; nucleotides outside the gene matches: 9. Germline values: CDR1 LNHNV, CDR2 YYDKDF (reference sequence). CDR3 loop: CATSREGSGVETQYF. The CDR3 DNA reads as TGTGCCACCAGCAGAGAGGGAAGCGGGGTTGAGACGCAGTATTTT. Full variable domain (rest looked up from reference TRBV15 and TRBJ2-3): DAMVIQNPRYQVTQFGKPVTLSCSQTLNHNVMYWYQQKSSQAPKLLFHYYDKDFNNEADTPDNFQSRRPNTSFCFLDIRSPGLGDTAMYLCATSREGSGVETQYFGPGTRLTVL.

The chain recombines TRBV10-2 with TRBJ2-5; 9 positions match TRBD1. Germline V CDR1 and CDR2: WSHSY, SAAADI. The CDR3 loop spans 19 amino acids. J was trimmed by 7 bases and V by 3 bases; bases with no gene match: 21. In nucleotides, the CDR3 is TGCGCCAGCAGTGAAGAAACCGCAAGTGGACAGGGGTCGTTGGGGACCCAGTACTTC. Protein sequence: CASSEETASGQGSLGTQYF.

The chain is built from TRBV5-1 and TRBJ2-7; possibly TRBD1 for D (5 bases). Trimming removed 2 bases from V and 0 bases from J, with 9 bases in between. This CDR3 has 14 amino acids. Germline CDR1 is SGHRS and CDR2 is YFSETQ. As DNA, the CDR3 is TGCGCCAGCAGCTTTCAGGGCAGCTCCTACGAGCAGTACTTC. Its translation: CASSFQGSSYEQYF. Full variable domain (rest looked up from reference TRBV5-1 and TRBJ2-7): KAGVTQTPRYLIKTRGQQVTLSCSPISGHRSVSWYQQTPGQGLQFLFEYFSETQRNKGNFPGRFSGRQFSNSRSEMNVSTLELGDSALYLCASSFQGSSYEQYFGPGTRLTVT.

The chain combines TRBV15 with TRBJ1-4; D unclear. Trimming stripped 3 bases from V and 4 bases from J, with 12 bases between. CDR1 is LNHNV and CDR2 is YYDKDF in the germline V gene (reference sequence). There are 15 residues in the CDR3. This chain's CDR3 is CATSRRSGLNEKLFF. In nucleotides, the CDR3 is TGTGCCACCAGCAGGAGGTCCGGCCTTAATGAAAAACTGTTTTTT.

The chain carries TRBV6-5 and TRBJ2-7; a possible D gene is TRBD1 (5 bases). Germline-derived CDR1 and CDR2 are MNHEY and SVGAGI. CDR3 length: 11 amino acids. V lost 9 bases and J lost 5, with 11 bases in between. CDR3 residues: CASSQGHEQYF. The CDR3 DNA follows: TGTGCCAGTAGCCAGGGCCACGAGCAGTACTTC.

This chain joins TRBV6-5 and TRBJ2-7; D remains ambiguous. Germline CDR1 and CDR2: MNHEY and SVGAGI. CDR3 length: 13 amino acids. The V gene lost 6 bases and the J gene lost 2 bases, with 11 bases spanning the gap. Written as DNA, the CDR3 is TGTGCCAGCAGCCCAGACCGGACCTACGAGCAGTACTTC. Encoded protein: CASSPDRTYEQYF.

The chain employs TRBV5-4 and TRBJ2-7, with 8 nucleotides matching TRBD1. J lost 3 bases, V lost 2 bases, and 10 bases had no gene match. Germline V gene data show CDR1 as SGHNT and CDR2 as YYREEE (reference sequence). There are 16 residues in the CDR3. Written as DNA, the CDR3 is TGTGCCAGCAGCTTTGGACCGGGACAGGAGTACTACGAGCAGTACTTC. Residues: CASSFGPGQEYYEQYF.